This is a list of T cell receptor beta chains from one sample in a study of CD8+ T cells in alopecia areata. TCRdb's copy holds only in-frame clones and misses some; the assay was immunoSEQ multiplex PCR. In the table there are roughly 120,000 clones, roughly 66% of which are singletons. Sequencing was performed on CD4+ T cells sorted from blood. These receptors were taken from a human donor in good health. Each CDR3 is given without its conserved first and last residue. Fields, in order: V gene, J gene, CDR3 protein.

>TRBV9|TRBJ1-1
ASSVTGQNTEAF
>TRBV6-5|TRBJ1-1
ASSYGTEAF
>TRBV9|TRBJ2-1
ASSGSGSPDEQF
>TRBV5-4|TRBJ1-2
ASRQQGQGTYT
>TRBV4-1|TRBJ1-5
ASSHRVVQPQH
>TRBV5-1|TRBJ2-6
ASSLESGANVLT
>TRBV25-1|TRBJ2-7
ASREDSWGEQY
>TRBV23-1|TRBJ2-7
ASSQPQGPSYEQY
>TRBV23-1|TRBJ1-2
ASSHCRDSPYGYT
>TRBV29-1|TRBJ2-3
SVGPDTQY
>TRBV5-1|TRBJ1-1
ASSRRSTSYYTEAF
>TRBV5-1|TRBJ2-1
ASTTGDSRNEQF
>TRBV5-1|TRBJ2-7
ASSRAGIYEQY
>TRBV9|TRBJ2-5
ASSVDRGGQETQY
>TRBV29-1|TRBJ2-3
SACGGQTDTQY
>TRBV29-1|TRBJ1-2
SVDRGNGYT
>TRBV9|TRBJ1-2
ASSASGQGNYGYT